The source of this TCR beta chain is a study of cytomegalovirus exposure and HLA in healthy donors. Overall study context: Approximately 85 million unique TCRs from HLA-typed donors were held in an early data release.

Germline V gene sequence: CDR1 SGHDN, CDR2 FVKESK. Trimming removed 4 bases at V and 3 bases at J, with 17 bases between. The CDR3 sequence is 16 residues long. Primers included in the PCR were 60 Vbeta and 13 Jbeta primers. TCRdb's table, derived via immunoSEQ multiplex PCR, lists solely in-frame clones and lacks some. This table has approximately 190,000 clones, about 81% appearing once. The source of this sequence is a woman aged 18-29 years in good health and CMV-seronegative. The chain has TRBV14 and TRBJ2-3; D possibly corresponds to TRBD1 (5 bases). Sequenced material: PBMCs. CDR3 coding DNA: TGTGCCAGCAGCCCCACCCCAGGGTGGATAACAGATACGCAGTATTTT. This codes for CASSPTPGWITDTQYF.